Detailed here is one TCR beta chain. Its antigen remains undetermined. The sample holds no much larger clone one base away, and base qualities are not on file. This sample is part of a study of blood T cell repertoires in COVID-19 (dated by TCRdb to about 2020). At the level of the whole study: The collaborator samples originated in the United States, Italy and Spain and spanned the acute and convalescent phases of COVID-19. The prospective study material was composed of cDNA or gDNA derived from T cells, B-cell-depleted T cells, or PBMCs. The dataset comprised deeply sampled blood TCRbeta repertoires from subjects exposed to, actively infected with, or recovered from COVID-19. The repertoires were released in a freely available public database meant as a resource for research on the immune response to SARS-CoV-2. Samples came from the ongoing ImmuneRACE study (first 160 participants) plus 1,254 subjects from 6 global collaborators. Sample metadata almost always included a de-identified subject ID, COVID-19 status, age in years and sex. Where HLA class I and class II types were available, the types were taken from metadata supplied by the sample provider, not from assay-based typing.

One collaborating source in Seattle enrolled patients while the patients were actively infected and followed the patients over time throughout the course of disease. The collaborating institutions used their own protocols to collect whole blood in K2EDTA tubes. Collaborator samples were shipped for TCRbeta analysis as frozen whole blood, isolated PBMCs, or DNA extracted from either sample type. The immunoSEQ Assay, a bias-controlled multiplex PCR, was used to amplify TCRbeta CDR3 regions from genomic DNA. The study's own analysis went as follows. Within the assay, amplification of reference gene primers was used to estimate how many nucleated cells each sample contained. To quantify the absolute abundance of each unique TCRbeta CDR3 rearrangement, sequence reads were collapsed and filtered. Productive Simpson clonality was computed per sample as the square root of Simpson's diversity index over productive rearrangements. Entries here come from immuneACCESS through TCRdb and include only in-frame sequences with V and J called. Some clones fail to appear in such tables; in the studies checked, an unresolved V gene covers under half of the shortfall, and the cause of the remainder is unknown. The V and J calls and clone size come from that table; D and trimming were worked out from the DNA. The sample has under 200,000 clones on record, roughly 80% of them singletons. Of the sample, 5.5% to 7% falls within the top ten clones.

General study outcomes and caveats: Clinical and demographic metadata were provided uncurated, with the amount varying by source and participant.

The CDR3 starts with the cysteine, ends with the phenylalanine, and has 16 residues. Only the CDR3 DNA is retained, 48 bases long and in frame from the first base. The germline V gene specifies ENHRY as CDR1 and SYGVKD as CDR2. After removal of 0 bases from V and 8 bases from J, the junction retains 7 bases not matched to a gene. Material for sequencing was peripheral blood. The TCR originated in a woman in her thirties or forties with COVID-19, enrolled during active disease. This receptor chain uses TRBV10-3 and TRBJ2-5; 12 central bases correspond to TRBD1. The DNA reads TGTGCCATCAGTGAGTCCTCCCGGGACAGGGGGCCAACCCAGTACTTC. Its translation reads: CAISESSRDRGPTQYF.